A single T cell receptor (beta chain) is shown here with its context. Its antigen is as yet unknown. The data belong to a study of radiotherapy plus CTLA-4 blockade in lung cancer. Study observations and caveats: Some TCR clones had been derived from tumors. These clones expanded in peripheral blood after radiotherapy plus ipilimumab.

TCRdb keeps only in-frame clones here, not all; method: immunoSEQ multiplex PCR. The sample shows 30,000 to 40,000 clones, 70% of them seen only once. The CDR3 contains 13 residues. Germline V gene sequence: CDR1 SNHLY, CDR2 FYNNEI. V shed 6 bases and J shed 0 bases, with 6 bases lying between them. This chain uses TRBV2 with TRBJ1-5; D gene ambiguous. The specimen comprised peripheral blood, sampled from a patient treated with radiotherapy plus ipilimumab. This clonotype originated in a human donor with non-small cell lung cancer who had stable disease on radiotherapy plus ipilimumab. CDR3 in DNA: TGTGCCAGCAGGAGTTATAGCAATCAGCCCCAGCATTTT. Amino acids: CASRSYSNQPQHF.